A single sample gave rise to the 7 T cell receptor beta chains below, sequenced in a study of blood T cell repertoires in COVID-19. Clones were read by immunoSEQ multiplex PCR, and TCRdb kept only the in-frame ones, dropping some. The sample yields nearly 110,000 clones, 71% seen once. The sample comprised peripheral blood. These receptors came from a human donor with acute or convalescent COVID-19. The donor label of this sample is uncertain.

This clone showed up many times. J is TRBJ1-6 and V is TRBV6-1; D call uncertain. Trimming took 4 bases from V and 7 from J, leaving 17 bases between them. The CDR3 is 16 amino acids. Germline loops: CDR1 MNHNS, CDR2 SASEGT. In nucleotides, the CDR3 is TGTGCCAGCAGTGTGTTTGGGCAGAAGAACAATTCACCCCTCCACTTT. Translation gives CASSVFGQKNNSPLHF.

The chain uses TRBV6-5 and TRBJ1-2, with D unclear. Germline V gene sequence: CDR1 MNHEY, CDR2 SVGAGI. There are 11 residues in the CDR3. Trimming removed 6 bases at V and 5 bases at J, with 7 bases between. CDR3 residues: CASSAGYGYTF. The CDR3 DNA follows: TGTGCCAGCAGCGCAGGATATGGCTACACCTTC.

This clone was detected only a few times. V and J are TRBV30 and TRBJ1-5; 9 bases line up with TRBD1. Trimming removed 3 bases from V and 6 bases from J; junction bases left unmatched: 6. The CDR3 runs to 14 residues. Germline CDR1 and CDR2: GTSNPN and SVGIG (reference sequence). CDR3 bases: TGTGCCTGGAGCCGGACAGGGGCCCGTCAGCCCCAGCATTTT. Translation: CAWSRTGARQPQHF. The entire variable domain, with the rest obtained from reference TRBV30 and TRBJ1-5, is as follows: SQTIHQWPATLVQPVGSPLSLECTVEGTSNPNLYWYRQAAGRGLQLLFYSVGIGQISSEVPQNLSASRPQDRQFILSSKKLLLSDSGFYLCAWSRTGARQPQHFGDGTRLSIL.

CDR3 nucleotides: TGTGCCAGCAGCCGGGGGAGATCTAACTATGGCTACACCTTC. This codes for CASSRGRSNYGYTF. The rearrangement links TRBV7-2 to TRBJ1-2, with D possibly matching TRBD1 (5 bases). Per germline, CDR1 SGHTA and CDR2 FQGNSA. V was shortened by 5 bases and J by 0 bases, with 10 bases between the two germline ends. CDR3 length equals 14 residues.

The CDR3 spells CSAVRTEETQYF. CDR3 nucleotides: TGCAGCGCGGTGAGGACAGAAGAGACCCAGTACTTC. The chain couples TRBV29-1 to TRBJ2-5; tentative D call: TRBD1 (6 bases). Germline V lookup: CDR1 SQVTM, CDR2 ANQGSEA. V lost 7 bases, J lost 3 bases, and 12 bases lay in between. The length of the CDR3 is 12 residues.

CDR3: CASSQDSSGQRGYEQYF. Here the CDR3 DNA reads TGCGCCAGCAGCCAAGATAGCTCGGGACAGCGGGGGTACGAGCAGTACTTC. The J gene is TRBJ2-7, the V gene TRBV4-1; possible D gene TRBD2, 8 bases. The germline CDR1 and CDR2 sequences are MGHRA and YSYEKL. The CDR3 sequence is 17 residues long. With 0 bases removed from V and 4 bases from J, the gap between germline ends came to 19 bases.

CDR3 nucleotide sequence: TGTGCCAGCAGTACCGACAGGGGGGGTGAAAAACTGTTTTTT. Translating it yields CASSTDRGGEKLFF. The chain uses TRBV27 and TRBJ1-4, with 9 bases identical to TRBD1. After removal of 5 bases from V and 7 bases from J, the junction contained 5 bases not matched to a gene. The CDR3 contains 14 residues. CDR1 MNHEY and CDR2 SMNVEV come from the germline V gene (reference sequence). The entire variable domain, with the rest obtained from reference TRBV27 and TRBJ1-4, is as follows: EAQVTQNPRYLITVTGKKLTVTCSQNMNHEYMSWYRQDPGLGLRQIYYSMNVEVTDKGDVPEGYKVSRKEKRNFPLILESPSPNQTSLYFCASSTDRGGEKLFFGSGTQLSVL.